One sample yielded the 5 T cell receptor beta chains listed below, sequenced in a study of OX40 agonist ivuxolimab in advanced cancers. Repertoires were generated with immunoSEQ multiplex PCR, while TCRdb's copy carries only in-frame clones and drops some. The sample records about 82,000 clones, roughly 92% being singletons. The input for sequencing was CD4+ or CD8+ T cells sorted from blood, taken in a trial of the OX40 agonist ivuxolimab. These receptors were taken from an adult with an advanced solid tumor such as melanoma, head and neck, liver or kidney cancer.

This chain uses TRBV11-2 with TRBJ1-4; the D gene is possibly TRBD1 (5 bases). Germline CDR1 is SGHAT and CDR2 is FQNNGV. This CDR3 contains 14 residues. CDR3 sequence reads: CACEGGAANEKLFF. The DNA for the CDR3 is TGTGCTTGCGAAGGCGGGGCGGCTAATGAAAAACTGTTTTTT.

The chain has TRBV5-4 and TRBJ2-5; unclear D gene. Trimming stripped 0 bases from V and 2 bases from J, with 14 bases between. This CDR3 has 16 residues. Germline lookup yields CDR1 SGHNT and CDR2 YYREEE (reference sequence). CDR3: CASSLARAVKQETQYF. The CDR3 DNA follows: TGTGCCAGCAGCTTGGCTCGAGCCGTAAAACAAGAGACCCAGTACTTC.

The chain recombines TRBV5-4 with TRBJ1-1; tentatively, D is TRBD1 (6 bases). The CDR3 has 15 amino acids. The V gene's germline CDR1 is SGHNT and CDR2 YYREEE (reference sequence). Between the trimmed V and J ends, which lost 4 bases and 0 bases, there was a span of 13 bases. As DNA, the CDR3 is TGTGCCAGCAGCGAGGTAACAGGGATGAACACTGAAGCTTTCTTT. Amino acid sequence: CASSEVTGMNTEAFF.

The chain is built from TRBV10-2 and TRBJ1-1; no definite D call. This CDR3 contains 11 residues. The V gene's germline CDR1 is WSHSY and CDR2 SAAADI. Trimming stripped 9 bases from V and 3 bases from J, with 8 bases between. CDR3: CASLEDTEAFF. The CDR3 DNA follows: TGCGCCAGTCTGGAGGACACTGAAGCTTTCTTT.

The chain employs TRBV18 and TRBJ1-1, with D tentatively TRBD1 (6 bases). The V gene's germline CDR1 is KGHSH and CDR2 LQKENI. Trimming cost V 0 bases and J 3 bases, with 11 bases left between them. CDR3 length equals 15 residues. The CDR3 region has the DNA TGTGCCAGCTCACCACCCCGGCCAGGGGACACTGAAGCTTTCTTT. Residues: CASSPPRPGDTEAFF.